This passage covers 4 T cell receptor beta chains from one sample sequenced in a study of blood T cell repertoires in COVID-19. This table comes from immunoSEQ multiplex PCR, and its TCRdb copy is limited to in-frame clones, with some not included. Among 300,000 to 400,000 clones listed, around 87% were seen once. The sequencing input was PBMCs or T cells enriched from blood (not recorded which). The receptors were gathered from a man aged 18 to 30 who had recovered from COVID-19.

In its sample, this clone was seen once. The rearrangement uses TRBV6-1 and TRBJ1-2; the D gene is possibly TRBD1 (6 bases). V was trimmed by 2 bases and J by 2 bases, leaving 9 bases between them. CDR3 length equals 14 residues. Germline assignment: CDR1 MNHNS and CDR2 SASEGT. The CDR3 here is CASSERTVNYGYTF. The CDR3 nucleotides read TGTGCCAGCAGTGAAAGGACAGTAAACTATGGCTACACCTTC.

This chain links TRBV7-9 with TRBJ2-3, with 10 bases aligning to TRBD2. After removal of 4 bases from V and 0 bases from J, the junction contained 7 bases not matched to a gene. The germline V gene has CDR1 SEHNR and CDR2 FQNEAQ (reference sequence). The CDR3 has 17 amino acids. This chain's CDR3 is CASSSDPTSGSTDTQYF. The CDR3 coding sequence is TGTGCCAGCAGCTCCGACCCGACTAGCGGGAGCACAGATACGCAGTATTTT.

This clone was detected once. This chain uses TRBV18 with TRBJ1-2; maybe TRBD1 (6 bases). This CDR3 spans 16 amino acids. Trimming cost V 5 bases and J 2 bases, with 18 bases left between them. Germline V CDR1 and CDR2: KGHSH, LQKENI. In DNA, the CDR3 is TGTGCCAGCTCAATCAAATTTCAGGGGATAAACTATGGCTACACCTTC. Residues: CASSIKFQGINYGYTF.

This chain links TRBV3-1 (or the pseudogene TRBV3-2) with TRBJ1-2; D not certain. V was trimmed by 1 base and J by 8 bases, leaving 8 bases between them. This CDR3 contains 12 residues. The germline V gene has CDR1 LGHDT and CDR2 YNNKEL (reference sequence). This chain's CDR3 is CASSQVEGGYTF. The CDR3 DNA reads TGTGCCAGCAGCCAAGTAGAGGGCGGCTACACCTTC.